Following are 22 T cell receptor beta chains from one sample sequenced in a study of CD8+CD57+ T cells in acquired aplastic anemia. Profiling of TCR beta VDJ combinations and CDR3 sequences used genomic DNA as template. Each CDR3 protein gets one entry after TCRdb re-called the reads with MiXCR. The repertoire consists of roughly 240,000 distinct CDR3 sequences, with around 43% occurring once and the leading ten covering less than 9%. Whoever was chosen for sequencing had shown CD8+CD57+ cell expansion by flow cytometry. Sample: sorted CD4+, CD8+, or CD8+CD57+ T cells (not recorded which) from PBMCs. Receptor source: a human donor with aplastic anemia.

The chain combines TRBV7-2 with TRBJ2-7; no clear D. Per the germline V gene, CDR1 is SGHTA and CDR2 is FQGNSA. Deletions cut 8 bases from V and 2 bases from J, with 10 bases between. The CDR3 covers 12 residues. CDR3 sequence reads: CASQGSTYEQYF. CDR3 coding DNA: TGTGCCAGCCAAGGGTCGACCTACGAGCAGTACTTC.

This clonotype was counted a few times. The CDR3 nucleotides read TGTGCCAGCAAGGGGGGAGGCCCCAACGAGCAGTACTTC. This codes for CASKGGGPNEQYF. The chain uses TRBV27 and TRBJ2-7; TRBD1 or TRBD2 may be the D gene (6 bases each). The germline V gene has CDR1 MNHEY and CDR2 SMNVEV (reference sequence). V shed 7 bases and J shed 5 bases, with 15 bases lying between them. The CDR3 runs to 13 residues.

There are many counts of this clonotype. The rearrangement joins TRBV5-1 to TRBJ1-2; D unclear. The germline CDR1 and CDR2 sequences are SGHRS and YFSETQ. This CDR3 has 13 amino acids. Trimming cost V 2 bases and J 4 bases, with 9 bases left between them. The CDR3 region has the DNA TGCGCCAGCAGCTTTATCAGTTCCTATGGCTACACCTTC. Translation: CASSFISSYGYTF.

This clonotype was seen at least ten times. The chain employs TRBV5-1 and TRBJ2-3; D ambiguous. The germline V gene has CDR1 SGHRS and CDR2 YFSETQ. The CDR3 runs to 15 residues. Trimming took off 5 bases at V and 0 bases at J, with 13 bases between the two ends. CDR3 in amino acids: CASSWRNPSTDTQYF. CDR3 DNA sequence: TGCGCCAGCAGTTGGCGGAACCCGAGCACAGATACGCAGTATTTT.

This clonotype was seen at least ten times. The chain has TRBV7-9 and TRBJ1-5; 7 nucleotides agree with TRBD1. CDR3 size: 15 residues. Per the germline V gene, CDR1 is SEHNR and CDR2 is FQNEAQ (reference sequence). V lost 5 bases to trimming and J lost 6 bases; unmatched junction nucleotides: 10. CDR3 residues: CASSDDREAGQPQHF. The CDR3 region has the DNA TGTGCCAGCAGCGATGACAGGGAGGCGGGTCAGCCCCAGCATTTT.

This chain uses TRBV9 with TRBJ1-4; the D is unclear. V was pared by 3 bases and J by 1 base, with 10 bases between. The germline CDR1 and CDR2 sequences are SGDLS and YYNGEE. The CDR3 spans 15 residues. The CDR3 protein is CASSEGGLTNEKLFF. CDR3 sequence (DNA): TGTGCCAGCAGCGAAGGAGGATTAACTAATGAAAAACTGTTTTTT.

The genes are TRBV14 and TRBJ1-1; D gene ambiguous. Germline CDR1 is SGHDN and CDR2 is FVKESK. This CDR3 comprises 13 residues. Trimming removed 5 bases at V and 4 bases at J, with 11 bases between. The DNA of the CDR3 is TGTGCCAGCAGCTTAGGCAGGTCCACTGAAGCTTTCTTT. Translation: CASSLGRSTEAFF.

The chain has TRBV19 and TRBJ1-5; no definite D call. Trimming took 5 bases from V and 9 from J, leaving 14 bases between them. The CDR3 length is 13 residues. Per the germline V gene, CDR1 is LNHDA and CDR2 is SQIVND (reference sequence). The CDR3 DNA reads TGTGCCAGTAGTTGGGCCTCAGATTCGCCCCAGCATTTT. It is translated as CASSWASDSPQHF.

This chain links TRBV14 with TRBJ2-7, with 7 positions matching TRBD2. The CDR3 totals 15 residues. Germline CDR1 and CDR2: SGHDN and FVKESK. The junction had 11 bases not matched to a gene; V was cut back by 4 bases and J by 5 bases. CDR3 residues: CASSPTSGLRDEQYF. The CDR3 DNA is TGTGCCAGCAGCCCGACGTCGGGACTAAGGGACGAGCAGTACTTC.

This chain joins TRBV2 and TRBJ1-2; no reliable D call. V lost 7 bases, J lost 9 bases, and 12 bases lay in between. This CDR3 has 11 residues. Germline CDR1 and CDR2: SNHLY and FYNNEI. The CDR3 protein is CASMAFGSYTF. The CDR3 nucleotides are TGTGCCAGCATGGCCTTCGGGAGCTACACCTTC.

This clonotype was seen repeatedly, ten times or more. V gene TRBV12-3 or TRBV12-4 combines with J gene TRBJ1-2, with D perhaps matching TRBD1 (5 bases). The ends were cut back, 6 bases at V and 4 bases at J, with 12 bases in the middle. The CDR3 consists of 13 residues. CDR3 sequence (DNA): TGTGCCAGCAGCCTAGGACAAGGCTATGGCTACACCTTC. This sequence encodes CASSLGQGYGYTF.

This clonotype has at least ten counts. V gene TRBV7-9 combines with J gene TRBJ1-3, with D uncertain. Trimming left V 5 bases short and J 4 bases short, with 15 bases between. Germline values: CDR1 SEHNR, CDR2 FQNEAQ (reference sequence). The CDR3 spans 15 residues. This chain's CDR3 is CASSPRARGGNTIYF. CDR3 bases: TGTGCCAGCAGCCCCCGGGCCCGAGGGGGAAACACCATATATTTT.

This clonotype was recorded a few times. The rearrangement links TRBV19 to TRBJ1-2, with 7 bases identical to TRBD1. Germline assignment: CDR1 LNHDA and CDR2 SQIVND (reference sequence). This CDR3 region has 13 residues. The ends lost 5 bases at V and 7 bases at J; junction bases unmatched: 7. The CDR3 nucleotides are TGTGCCAGTAGTCCACAGGGGCGACGTGGCTACACCTTC. Amino acid sequence: CASSPQGRRGYTF.

Only a few counts were recorded for this clonotype. The chain recombines TRBV7-8 with TRBJ1-6; D call uncertain. Germline assignment: CDR1 SGHVS and CDR2 FQNEAQ. This CDR3 comprises 14 residues. Trimming removed 7 bases at V and 2 bases at J, with 9 bases between. The CDR3 DNA reads TGTGCCAGCACTCATCGGACCTATAATTCACCCCTCCACTTT. Translating gives CASTHRTYNSPLHF.

V is TRBV7-9 and J is TRBJ2-1; possible D gene TRBD1, 6 bases. Germline loops: CDR1 SEHNR, CDR2 FQNEAQ (reference sequence). Trimming took 6 bases from V and 9 from J, leaving 15 bases between them. This CDR3 spans 13 amino acids. CDR3 nucleotide sequence: TGTGCCAGCAGTTTACAGGGTTTGGGTGAGCAGTTCTTC. Translating gives CASSLQGLGEQFF.

A note on this clonotype: Possible read error: a much larger clone is one base away. This CDR3 fails to terminate in the conserved phenylalanine or tryptophan, so it likely reflects a read error. CDR3 region: CASSPGTGTGNTIYS. CDR3 nucleotides: TGTGCCAGCAGCCCGGGGACAGGGACTGGAAACACCATATATTCT. V is TRBV12-3 or TRBV12-4 and J is TRBJ1-3; 9 bases match TRBD1. This CDR3 has 15 amino acids. J lost 2 bases, V lost 6 bases, and 5 bases had no gene match.

This clonotype appeared a single time. V usage is TRBV5-1 and J usage is TRBJ1-6; possibly TRBD1 for D (5 bases). The CDR3 covers 15 residues. Trimming left V 0 bases short and J 9 bases short, with 13 bases between. Germline lookup yields CDR1 SGHRS and CDR2 YFSETQ. The CDR3 DNA is TGCGCCAGCAGCTTGGGACAGTCCTATGGTTCACCCCTCCACTTT. Protein product: CASSLGQSYGSPLHF.

The chain carries TRBV7-9 and TRBJ1-1, with a weak D call TRBD1 (6 bases). Germline assignment: CDR1 SEHNR and CDR2 FQNEAQ (reference sequence). The CDR3 is 17 residues long. Trimming cost V 2 bases and J 1 base, with 17 bases left between them. This CDR3 reads CASSLPTDRGQNTEAFF. CDR3 coding DNA: TGTGCCAGCAGCTTACCCACGGATCGGGGGCAGAACACTGAAGCTTTCTTT.

The chain employs TRBV7-9 and TRBJ1-2; D gene uncertain. V was clipped by 1 base and J by 12 bases, with 3 bases between them. The CDR3 length is 9 residues. Germline values: CDR1 SEHNR, CDR2 FQNEAQ (reference sequence). In nucleotides, the CDR3 is TGTGCCAGCAGCTTAGGCGACACCTTC. Encoded protein: CASSLGDTF. The full variable domain, with the rest looked up from reference TRBV7-9 and TRBJ1-2, is DTGVSQNPRHKITKRGQNVTFRCDPISEHNRLYWYRQTLGQGPEFLTYFQNEAQLEKSRLLSDRFSAERPKGSFSTLEIQRTEQGDSAMYLCASSLGDTFGSGTRLTVV.

The chain is built from TRBV13 and TRBJ2-2, with 7 bases matching TRBD1. Germline lookup yields CDR1 PRHDT and CDR2 FYEKMQ (reference sequence). V shed 2 bases, J shed 2 bases, and the junction held 5 bases outside the gene matches. This CDR3 contains 16 residues. The CDR3 region is CASSLQRGLNTGELFF. CDR3 bases: TGTGCCAGCAGCTTACAGAGGGGGCTAAACACCGGGGAGCTGTTTTTT. Full variable domain (outside the CDR3, taken from reference TRBV13 and TRBJ2-2): AAGVIQSPRHLIKEKRETATLKCYPIPRHDTVYWYQQGPGQDPQFLISFYEKMQSDKGSIPDRFSAQQFSDYHSELNMSSLELGDSALYFCASSLQRGLNTGELFFGEGSRLTVL.

This clonotype has at least ten counts. The gene calls are TRBV5-6 and TRBJ2-3; D uncertain. The CDR3 covers 12 residues. CDR1 and CDR2 (germline): SGHDT, YYEEEE. V lost 0 bases and J lost 6, with 5 bases in between. The CDR3 bases are TGTGCCAGCAGCTTGGTCGGGGATACGCAGTATTTT. This translates into CASSLVGDTQYF. The whole variable domain, filled in from reference TRBV5-6 and TRBJ2-3, reads DAGVTQSPTHLIKTRGQQVTLRCSPKSGHDTVSWYQQALGQGPQFIFQYYEEEERQRGNFPDRFSGHQFPNYSSELNVNALLLGDSALYLCASSLVGDTQYFGPGTRLTVL.

This clonotype showed up just a few times. This rearrangement joins TRBV20-1 to TRBJ1-2; a possible D gene is TRBD1 (5 bases). This CDR3 is built from 11 residues. The ends were cut back, 3 bases at V and 7 bases at J, with 9 bases in the middle. Germline lookup yields CDR1 DFQATT and CDR2 SNEGSKA (reference sequence). The CDR3 here is CSASGGAGYTF. The CDR3, as DNA: TGCAGTGCTAGTGGAGGGGCTGGCTACACCTTC.